This TCR beta chain was recorded in a study of cytomegalovirus exposure and HLA in healthy donors. Study-level information: The study placed 80% to 90% of its approximately 360 genotyped donors in the Caucasian-associated ancestry cluster.

Trimming shortened V by 1 base and J by 9 bases, and 11 bases separated the two germline ends. Germline CDR1 SGHRS, CDR2 YFSETQ. The CDR3 totals 13 residues. The PCR had 60 Vbeta and 13 Jbeta primers. The data were produced by immunoSEQ multiplex PCR, yet TCRdb's version contains in-frame clones alone and is incomplete. This repertoire shows 150,000 to 190,000 clones, approximately 79% found once; its top ten account for under 8%. Comments on this clone: Its antigen is currently unknown.

Findings and limits, study-wide: Later analysis associated a missense DCLRE1C variant with TCR beta V- and J-gene trimming. The study assumed roughly uniform donor sequencing depth for presence/absence analyses. Rarity held for most TCR sequences, but there were some public TCRs that occurred in many donors.

The sample taken for sequencing was PBMCs. This TCR derives from a woman between 50 and 59 years old in good health and CMV-seropositive. V usage is TRBV5-1 and J usage is TRBJ2-1, with D perhaps matching TRBD2 (5 bases). Written as DNA, the CDR3 is TGCGCCAGCAGCTTGCAACTAGATGGTGAGCAGTTCTTC. Protein product: CASSLQLDGEQFF.